What follows are 19 T cell receptor beta chains derived from one specimen sequenced in a study of blood T cell repertoires in COVID-19. Generated by immunoSEQ multiplex PCR, the TCRdb table keeps only in-frame clones and is missing some. The table records some 670,000 clones, over 80% of them present only once. Sequencing used peripheral blood. The source of these receptors is a woman aged 18-30 years with acute or convalescent COVID-19.

The V call is TRBV5-6, the J call TRBJ1-3; D not resolved. The CDR3 consists of 16 residues. The germline V gene has CDR1 SGHDT and CDR2 YYEEEE. V lost 0 bases and J lost 2, with 12 bases in between. CDR3 DNA sequence: TGTGCCAGCAGCTTGGGAAGGGAAGCGGCTGGAAACACCATATATTTT. Protein sequence: CASSLGREAAGNTIYF.

The rearrangement uses TRBV2 and TRBJ1-6, with TRBD1 matching 8 bases. In germline, CDR1 is SNHLY, CDR2 FYNNEI. Trimming took 4 bases from V and 10 from J; bases not matched to a gene: 9. The CDR3 covers 15 residues. The chain's CDR3 is CASSGDRIVGSPLHF. In DNA, the CDR3 is TGTGCCAGCAGTGGGGACAGGATAGTCGGATCACCCCTCCACTTT.

The chain links TRBV30 to TRBJ1-2; D is perhaps TRBD1 (6 bases). V lost 1 base, J lost 9 bases, and 12 bases lay in between. Germline CDR1 and CDR2: GTSNPN and SVGIG (reference sequence). The CDR3 length is 12 residues. The CDR3 reads CAWSEGGRSYTF. For the CDR3, the DNA is TGTGCCTGGAGTGAAGGGGGACGGAGCTACACCTTC. Combining the CDR3 with reference TRBV30 and TRBJ1-2 gives the whole variable domain SQTIHQWPATLVQPVGSPLSLECTVEGTSNPNLYWYRQAAGRGLQLLFYSVGIGQISSEVPQNLSASRPQDRQFILSSKKLLLSDSGFYLCAWSEGGRSYTFGSGTRLTVV.

The chain combines TRBV10-3 with TRBJ1-5; D is unclear. Trimming cost V 8 bases and J 0 bases, with 11 bases left between them. This CDR3 comprises 14 residues. The germline gives CDR1 ENHRY, CDR2 SYGVKD. The CDR3 DNA reads as TGTGCCATCTCCTTGCAGTATAGCAATCAGCCCCAGCATTTT. This codes for CAISLQYSNQPQHF.

The chain couples TRBV12-3 or TRBV12-4 to TRBJ2-1; TRBD1 is a possible D gene (7 bases). The CDR3 contains 11 residues. V was pared by 7 bases and J by 7 bases, with 8 bases between. CDR3 protein: CASTGGNEQFF. Here the CDR3 DNA reads TGTGCCAGCACAGGGGGGAATGAGCAGTTCTTC.

Regarding this clone: Other DNA sequences of this sample code for an identical CDR3. The chain joins TRBV5-1 to TRBJ1-5; 8 nucleotides match TRBD1. V was clipped by 0 bases and J by 1 base; unmatched bases: 0. Germline assignment: CDR1 SGHRS and CDR2 YFSETQ. The CDR3 runs 15 residues. CDR3 sequence: CASSLGDRSNQPQHF. CDR3 DNA sequence: TGCGCCAGCAGCTTGGGGGACAGGAGCAATCAGCCCCAGCATTTT.

The chain has TRBV6-1 and TRBJ1-1, with a tentative D call TRBD1 (5 bases). This CDR3 has 14 amino acids. From germline, CDR1 is MNHNS and CDR2 SASEGT. The V gene lost 2 bases and the J gene lost 6 bases, with 13 bases spanning the gap. CDR3 region: CASSESGGGPEAFF. Here the CDR3 DNA reads TGTGCCAGCAGTGAATCGGGGGGGGGACCTGAAGCTTTCTTT.

The chain recombines TRBV7-9 with TRBJ1-6; 8 nucleotides agree with TRBD1. Germline V gene data show CDR1 as SEHNR and CDR2 as FQNEAQ (reference sequence). Unmatched junction bases numbered 6, after V lost 7 bases and J lost 7 bases. The CDR3 loop spans 14 amino acids. The CDR3 protein is CASTFDRGNSPLHF. CDR3 nucleotides: TGTGCCAGCACCTTCGACAGGGGAAATTCACCCCTCCACTTT.

This clone appeared a few times. The chain joins TRBV5-5 to TRBJ2-7; 8 bases line up with TRBD1. The J segment lost 5 bases and the V segment lost 4 bases, leaving 8 bases of the junction unmatched. The CDR3 loop spans 14 amino acids. Germline-derived CDR1 and CDR2 are SGHKS and YYEKEE (reference sequence). As DNA, the CDR3 is TGTGCCAGCAGCCTCGGGCAGGGGGCCGACGAGCAGTACTTC. It yields the protein CASSLGQGADEQYF.

CDR3 DNA sequence: TGTGCCAGCAGCCCTAGACAGGGGGCGGGGGAGCAGTTCTTC. Encoded protein: CASSPRQGAGEQFF. The chain has TRBV11-3 and TRBJ2-1, with 10 nucleotides matching TRBD1. There are 14 residues in the CDR3. V lost 5 bases to trimming and J lost 10 bases; unmatched junction nucleotides: 8. In germline, CDR1 is SGHNT, CDR2 YENEEA.

This clone has more than one count but fewer than ten. The rearrangement links TRBV27 to TRBJ1-1, with D perhaps matching TRBD1 (6 bases). The CDR3 spans 13 residues. Germline V lookup: CDR1 MNHEY, CDR2 SMNVEV (reference sequence). V lost 8 bases, J lost 1 base, and 11 bases lay in between. In DNA form, the CDR3 reads TGTGCCAGCCGGACAGACCCGAACACTGAAGCTTTCTTT. It is translated as CASRTDPNTEAFF.

This rearrangement joins TRBV6-2 or TRBV6-3 to TRBJ2-2; 12 nucleotides line up with TRBD2. This CDR3 is built from 16 residues. CDR1 MNHEY and CDR2 SVGEGT come from the germline V gene. The V segment lost 4 bases and the J segment 3 bases; nucleotides outside the gene matches: 3. CDR3 sequence: CASSSRTSGDTGELFF. For the CDR3, the DNA is TGTGCCAGCAGTTCTCGGACTAGCGGGGACACCGGGGAGCTGTTTTTT.

This chain connects TRBV6-1 to TRBJ1-2; D is undetermined. V shed 3 bases and J shed 9 bases, with 11 bases lying between them. In germline, CDR1 is MNHNS, CDR2 SASEGT. The length of the CDR3 is 12 residues. The CDR3 region has the DNA TGTGCCAGCAGTGAGCAGGTTATTAGCTACACCTTC. Translated, it gives CASSEQVISYTF.

V and J are TRBV28 and TRBJ1-5; 7 bases agree with TRBD1. With 7 bases clipped from V and 3 bases from J, the junction kept 15 bases outside the gene matches. The germline V gene encodes CDR1 MDHEN and CDR2 SYDVKM. The CDR3 extends over 17 amino acids. The CDR3 coding sequence is TGTGCCAGCACCCCCTCGCAGGGGGGCATATCCAATCAGCCCCAGCATTTT. Amino acid sequence: CASTPSQGGISNQPQHF.

The J gene is TRBJ1-1, the V gene TRBV6-2 or TRBV6-3, with D hard to call. The V end was cut by 2 bases, the J end by 4 bases, with 8 bases between. Germline CDR1 MNHEY, CDR2 SVGEGT. The CDR3 extends over 13 amino acids. As DNA, the CDR3 is TGTGCCAGCAGTTACCCCCCAATCACTGAAGCTTTCTTT. Protein product: CASSYPPITEAFF.

This sequence joins TRBV12-5 and TRBJ1-1; TRBD1 is a possible D gene (5 bases). The CDR3 totals 13 residues. The ends were cut back, 7 bases at V and 4 bases at J, with 13 bases in the middle. CDR1 and CDR2 from the germline V gene are LGHNT and FRNRAP. The CDR3 reads CASAIQDGTEAFF. The CDR3 DNA is TGTGCTAGTGCCATACAGGACGGCACTGAAGCTTTCTTT.

The rearrangement uses TRBV3-1 (or the pseudogene TRBV3-2) and TRBJ1-5; no firm D call. Trimming removed 3 bases from V and 10 bases from J, with 16 bases in between. Germline V gives CDR1 LGHDT, CDR2 YNNKEL (reference sequence). CDR3 size: 14 residues. The CDR3 nucleotides read TGTGCCAGCAGCCAGGATCCAAGTGGGCGACCCCAGCATTTT. It specifies CASSQDPSGRPQHF.

The chain carries TRBV30 and TRBJ1-1, with D unresolved. CDR1 and CDR2 (germline): GTSNPN, SVGIG (reference sequence). This CDR3 is 14 amino acids long. Trimming took off 0 bases at V and 5 bases at J, with 13 bases between the two ends. In DNA form, the CDR3 reads TGTGCCTGGAGTGTAAGGCAGAAGAGGACTGAAGCTTTCTTT. Translated: CAWSVRQKRTEAFF. Full variable domain (outside the CDR3, taken from reference TRBV30 and TRBJ1-1): SQTIHQWPATLVQPVGSPLSLECTVEGTSNPNLYWYRQAAGRGLQLLFYSVGIGQISSEVPQNLSASRPQDRQFILSSKKLLLSDSGFYLCAWSVRQKRTEAFFGQGTRLTVV.

The chain recombines TRBV18 with TRBJ1-1; D perhaps matches TRBD1 (6 bases). The CDR3 totals 15 residues. Germline CDR1 reads KGHSH; CDR2 reads LQKENI. The V end was cut by 4 bases, the J end by 0 bases, with 12 bases between. The CDR3 nucleotides read TGTGCCAGCTCACTCGGACAGACTATGAACACTGAAGCTTTCTTT. Translation gives CASSLGQTMNTEAFF. The full variable domain, its missing parts supplied by reference TRBV18 and TRBJ1-1, is NAGVMQNPRHLVRRRGQEARLRCSPMKGHSHVYWYRQLPEEGLKFMVYLQKENIIDESGMPKERFSAEFPKEGPSILRIQQVVRGDSAAYFCASSLGQTMNTEAFFGQGTRLTVV.